This passage covers 11 T cell receptor beta chains from one sample sequenced in a study of early T cells in non-severe SARS-CoV-2 infection. TCRdb reprocessed the 5' RACE reads via MiXCR and lists one record per CDR3 protein. This sample has around 77,000 distinct CDR3 sequences, with roughly 15% found just once. Sequences were derived from whole blood, sampled at baseline. The receptors stem from an adult who was a healthcare worker with PCR-confirmed SARS-CoV-2 infection or an uninfected control (not recorded which).

This clonotype was counted a few times. The J gene is TRBJ1-4, the V gene TRBV2; 8 bases line up with TRBD1. This CDR3 is built from 14 residues. J gave up 8 bases and V 11 bases, and 13 bases lay outside the gene matches. Germline values: CDR1 SNHLY, CDR2 FYNNEI. CDR3 loop: CAQRARQGNEKLFF. In nucleotides, the CDR3 is TGTGCCCAGCGAGCAAGACAGGGGAACGAAAAACTGTTTTTT.

This clonotype was seen a few times. CDR3 loop: CASSTDRAETQYF. Here the CDR3 DNA reads TGTGCCAGCAGCACGGACAGGGCAGAGACCCAGTACTTC. The J gene is TRBJ2-5, the V gene TRBV14; 8 bases agree with TRBD1. The junction had 3 bases not matched to a gene; V was cut back by 5 bases and J by 4 bases. The CDR3 sequence is 13 residues long. Germline CDR1 reads SGHDN; CDR2 reads FVKESK.

Only a few counts were recorded for this clonotype. CDR3 nucleotide sequence: TGTGCCAGCAGTGGACAGGGGGCCCGTACAGATACGCAGTATTTT. It codes for CASSGQGARTDTQYF. This sequence joins TRBV2 and TRBJ2-3; 10 bases are shared with TRBD1. V was clipped by 4 bases and J by 3 bases; unmatched bases: 4. The CDR3 spans 15 residues. Germline V gene lookup returns CDR1 SNHLY and CDR2 FYNNEI.

V is TRBV27 and J is TRBJ2-6; TRBD1 aligns across 8 bases. Per germline, CDR1 MNHEY and CDR2 SMNVEV (reference sequence). The CDR3 is 17 amino acids. Germline trimming cut 3 bases from V and 4 bases from J; bases unmatched to any gene: 8. The CDR3 spells CASSFDGQGIGANVLTF. In DNA, the CDR3 is TGTGCCAGCAGTTTTGATGGACAGGGTATCGGGGCCAACGTCCTGACTTTC.

This clonotype was seen only a few times. The chain joins TRBV27 to TRBJ2-3, with D perhaps matching TRBD2 (5 bases). Per the germline V gene, CDR1 is MNHEY and CDR2 is SMNVEV (reference sequence). The CDR3 contains 15 residues. V shed 2 bases and J shed 3 bases, with 12 bases lying between them. CDR3 sequence reads: CASSLSGRLTDTQYF. The CDR3 DNA reads TGTGCCAGCAGTTTAAGCGGAAGACTTACAGATACGCAGTATTTT.

A few counts support this clonotype. The genes are TRBV9 and TRBJ2-7, with D unclear. The CDR3 has 13 residues. Germline loops: CDR1 SGDLS, CDR2 YYNGEE. Trimming left V 0 bases short and J 2 bases short, with 6 bases between. The CDR3 sequence is CASSVDTAYEQYF. DNA for the CDR3: TGTGCCAGCAGCGTAGATACAGCCTACGAGCAGTACTTC.

The chain recombines TRBV5-4 with TRBJ1-1; 8 bases are shared with TRBD1. The germline gives CDR1 SGHNT, CDR2 YYREEE (reference sequence). The CDR3 covers 20 residues. V lost 6 bases and J lost 3; bases outside the gene matches: 25. The CDR3 reads CASMAGGGQGPLFGDTEAFF. CDR3 bases: TGTGCCAGCATGGCGGGAGGAGGACAGGGCCCCCTTTTTGGGGACACTGAAGCTTTCTTT.

The CDR3: CASSFIAGTEAFF. The CDR3 DNA sequence: TGTGCCAGCAGCTTTATCGCGGGCACTGAAGCTTTCTTT. V and J are TRBV7-9 and TRBJ1-1; D gene uncertain. The germline V and J ends were trimmed by 3 bases and 4 bases, with 9 bases remaining between them. CDR3 length: 13 residues. Per germline, CDR1 SEHNR and CDR2 FQNEAQ (reference sequence).

CDR3 loop: CASSGDRDGYGYTF. Here the CDR3 DNA reads TGTGCCAGCAGCGGGGACAGGGACGGCTATGGCTACACCTTC. The rearrangement links TRBV5-5 to TRBJ1-2, with TRBD1 matching 9 bases. In germline, CDR1 is SGHKS, CDR2 YYEKEE (reference sequence). This CDR3 contains 14 residues. V shed 4 bases, J shed 4 bases, and the junction held 5 bases outside the gene matches.

J is TRBJ2-1 and V is TRBV4-1; D is uncertain. Germline V lookup: CDR1 MGHRA, CDR2 YSYEKL. The CDR3 consists of 13 residues. V was trimmed by 0 bases and J by 2 bases, leaving 2 bases between them. In nucleotides, the CDR3 is TGCGCCAGCAGCCAAGATCCCTACAATGAGCAGTTCTTC. Translating it yields CASSQDPYNEQFF.

The chain uses TRBV6-1 and TRBJ2-5, with TRBD2 matching over 10 bases. The CDR3 has 15 residues. The germline gives CDR1 MNHNS, CDR2 SASEGT. V was clipped by 7 bases and J by 5 bases; unmatched bases: 10. CDR3 DNA sequence: TGTGCCAGCACTCGAGCGGGACTAGCGCGGGAGACCCAGTACTTC. The encoded protein is CASTRAGLARETQYF.